The clone carrying this T cell receptor beta chain was seen more than once but under ten times. The entry originates in a study of T cells in Graves' hyperthyroidism and ophthalmopathy. V gave up 1 base and J gave up 2 bases; unmatched junction bases: 3. This CDR3 spans 16 amino acids. Germline CDR1 is LGHNT and CDR2 is FRNRAP. Amplification of TCR beta CDR3 regions used RNA as the template. First-round RT-PCR targeting the TCR CDR3 was performed with the HTBI primer set. A single record per CDR3 protein comes from TCRdb applying MiXCR to the multiplex PCR reads. The data hold around 360,000 distinct CDR3 sequences, with around 15% observed a single time.

This receptor was identified in a woman aged 55-70 years with Graves' ophthalmopathy. V and J are TRBV12-5 and TRBJ2-5, with 11 bases fitting TRBD2. Sequences were obtained from blood. The CDR3 loop is CASGLGGLAEQETQYF. DNA for the CDR3: TGTGCTAGTGGTTTGGGGGGACTAGCGGAACAAGAGACCCAGTACTTC.